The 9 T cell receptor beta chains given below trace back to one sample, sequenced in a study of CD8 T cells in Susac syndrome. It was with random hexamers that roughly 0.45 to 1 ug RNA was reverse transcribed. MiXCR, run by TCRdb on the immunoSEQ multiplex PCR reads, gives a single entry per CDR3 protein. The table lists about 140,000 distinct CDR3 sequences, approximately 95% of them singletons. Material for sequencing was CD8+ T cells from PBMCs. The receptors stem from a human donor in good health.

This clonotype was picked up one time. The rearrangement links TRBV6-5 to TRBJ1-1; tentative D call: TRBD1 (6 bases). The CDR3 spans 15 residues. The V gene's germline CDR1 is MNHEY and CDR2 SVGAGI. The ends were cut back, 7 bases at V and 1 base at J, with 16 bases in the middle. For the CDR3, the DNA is TGTGCCAGCAAAGTAACCTTGACAGGGAACACTGAAGCTTTCTTT. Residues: CASKVTLTGNTEAFF.

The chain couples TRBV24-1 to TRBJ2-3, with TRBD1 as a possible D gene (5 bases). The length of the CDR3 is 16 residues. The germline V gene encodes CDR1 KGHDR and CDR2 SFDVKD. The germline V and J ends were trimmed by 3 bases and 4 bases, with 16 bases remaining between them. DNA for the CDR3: TGTGCCACCAGTGATCCTTTCTCCTGGGGCCCAGATACGCAGTATTTT. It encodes CATSDPFSWGPDTQYF.

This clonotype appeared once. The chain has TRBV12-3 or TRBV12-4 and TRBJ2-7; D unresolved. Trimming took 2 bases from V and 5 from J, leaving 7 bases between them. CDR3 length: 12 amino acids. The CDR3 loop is CASSLRSDEQYF. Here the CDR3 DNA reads TGTGCCAGCAGTTTACGCAGCGACGAGCAGTACTTC.

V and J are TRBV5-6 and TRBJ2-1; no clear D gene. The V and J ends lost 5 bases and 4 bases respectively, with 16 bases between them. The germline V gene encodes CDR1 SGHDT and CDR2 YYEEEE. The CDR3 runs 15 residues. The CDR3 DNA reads TGTGCCAGCAGACCGAACTACGAACCTTACAATGAGCAGTTCTTC. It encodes CASRPNYEPYNEQFF. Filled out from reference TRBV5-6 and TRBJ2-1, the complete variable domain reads DAGVTQSPTHLIKTRGQQVTLRCSPKSGHDTVSWYQQALGQGPQFIFQYYEEEERQRGNFPDRFSGHQFPNYSSELNVNALLLGDSALYLCASRPNYEPYNEQFFGPGTRLTVL.

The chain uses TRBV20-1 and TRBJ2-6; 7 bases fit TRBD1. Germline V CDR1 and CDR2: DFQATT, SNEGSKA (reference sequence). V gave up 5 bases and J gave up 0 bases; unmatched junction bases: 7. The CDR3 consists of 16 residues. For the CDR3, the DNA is TGCAGTGCTGTCCGGGACAGCTTCTCTGGGGCCAACGTCCTGACTTTC. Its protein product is CSAVRDSFSGANVLTF.

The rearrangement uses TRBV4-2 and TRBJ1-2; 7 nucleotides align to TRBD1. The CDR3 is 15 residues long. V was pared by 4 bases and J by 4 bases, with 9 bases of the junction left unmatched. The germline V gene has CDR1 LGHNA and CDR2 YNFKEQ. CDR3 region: CASSPNTGVGYGYTF. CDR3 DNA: TGTGCCAGCAGCCCAAATACAGGGGTGGGCTATGGCTACACCTTC.

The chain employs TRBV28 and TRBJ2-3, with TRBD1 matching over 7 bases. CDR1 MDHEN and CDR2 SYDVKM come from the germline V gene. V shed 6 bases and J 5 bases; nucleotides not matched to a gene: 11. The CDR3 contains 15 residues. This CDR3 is CASSQPDRVRDTQYF. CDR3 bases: TGTGCCAGCAGCCAACCCGACAGGGTCCGAGATACGCAGTATTTT.

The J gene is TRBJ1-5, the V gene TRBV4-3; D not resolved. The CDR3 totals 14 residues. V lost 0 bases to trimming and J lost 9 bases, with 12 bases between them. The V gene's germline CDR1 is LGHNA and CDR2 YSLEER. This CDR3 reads CASSQEETLPPQHF. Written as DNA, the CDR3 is TGCGCCAGCAGCCAAGAAGAGACCCTGCCGCCCCAGCATTTT.

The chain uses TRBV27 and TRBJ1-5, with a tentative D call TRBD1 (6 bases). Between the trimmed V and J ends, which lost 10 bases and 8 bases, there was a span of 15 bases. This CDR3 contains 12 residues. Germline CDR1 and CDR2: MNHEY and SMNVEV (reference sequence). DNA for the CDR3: TGTGCCACCAGGGGATTTTCGGAGCCCCAGCATTTT. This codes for CATRGFSEPQHF.